Following are 5 T cell receptor beta chains from one sample sequenced in a study of blood T cell repertoires in COVID-19. Assay: immunoSEQ multiplex PCR; the TCRdb copy retains only in-frame clones and omits some. This table has around 60,000 clones, around 83% appearing once. Sequencing used peripheral blood. The source of these receptors is a man aged 25-45 years with COVID-19, enrolled during active disease.

The rearrangement links TRBV30 to TRBJ1-6; D is uncertain. Germline-derived CDR1 and CDR2 are GTSNPN and SVGIG (reference sequence). The CDR3 totals 16 residues. Trimming took off 0 bases at V and 5 bases at J, with 14 bases between the two ends. This CDR3 reads CAWSVAVSLNNSPLHF. The CDR3 coding sequence is TGTGCCTGGAGTGTGGCGGTCAGCCTTAATAATTCACCCCTCCACTTT.

This chain uses TRBV5-4 with TRBJ2-3; TRBD2 might be the D (5 bases). V was shortened by 3 bases and J by 5 bases, with 16 bases between the two germline ends. Germline CDR1 reads SGHNT; CDR2 reads YYREEE (reference sequence). The CDR3 contains 15 residues. The CDR3 loop reads CASSSTRGRLDTQYF. For the CDR3, the DNA is TGTGCCAGCAGCTCTACTAGAGGTCGGTTAGATACGCAGTATTTT.

The chain recombines TRBV24-1 with TRBJ1-2; 7 bases are a match to TRBD1. Germline lookup yields CDR1 KGHDR and CDR2 SFDVKD. This CDR3 comprises 14 residues. The V and J ends lost 5 bases and 3 bases, in that order; junction bases with no gene match: 5. This CDR3 is CATSGGDSYYGYTF. For the CDR3, the DNA is TGTGCCACCAGTGGTGGGGACAGCTACTATGGCTACACCTTC.

This clone was seen a few times. The chain carries TRBV30 and TRBJ1-2, with D unclear. The CDR3 runs to 15 residues. The germline V gene has CDR1 GTSNPN and CDR2 SVGIG (reference sequence). V lost 0 bases and J lost 6, with 17 bases in between. The CDR3 reads CAWSVLSSGSNGYTF. The CDR3 coding sequence is TGTGCCTGGAGTGTACTTTCGTCGGGTAGTAATGGCTACACCTTC.

V is TRBV27 and J is TRBJ1-1; 10 bases map to TRBD1. After removal of 3 bases from V and 7 bases from J, the junction contained 5 bases not matched to a gene. The CDR3 length is 14 residues. Germline V gene data show CDR1 as MNHEY and CDR2 as SMNVEV (reference sequence). The DNA of the CDR3 is TGTGCCAGCAGTTTTATCGGGACAGGGGTTGAAGCTTTCTTT. Amino acids: CASSFIGTGVEAFF.